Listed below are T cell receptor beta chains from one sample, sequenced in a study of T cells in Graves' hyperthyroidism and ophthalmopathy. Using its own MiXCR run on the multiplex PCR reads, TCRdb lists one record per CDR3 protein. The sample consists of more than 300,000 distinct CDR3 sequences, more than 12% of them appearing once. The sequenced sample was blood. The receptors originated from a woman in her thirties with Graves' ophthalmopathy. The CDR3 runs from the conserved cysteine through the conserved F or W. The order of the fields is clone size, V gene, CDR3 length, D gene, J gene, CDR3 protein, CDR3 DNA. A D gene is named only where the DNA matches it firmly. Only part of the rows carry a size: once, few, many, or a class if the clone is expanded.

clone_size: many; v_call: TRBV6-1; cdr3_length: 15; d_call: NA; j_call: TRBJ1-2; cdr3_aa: CASRKYSGLDYGYTF; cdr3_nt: TGTGCCAGCAGGAAGTACTCGGGGCTGGACTATGGCTACACCTTC
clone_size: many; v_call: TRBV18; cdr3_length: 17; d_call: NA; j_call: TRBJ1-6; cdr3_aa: CASSPVSGAQDNSPLHF; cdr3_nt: TGTGCCAGCTCACCAGTTTCGGGGGCGCAGGATAATTCACCCCTCCACTTT
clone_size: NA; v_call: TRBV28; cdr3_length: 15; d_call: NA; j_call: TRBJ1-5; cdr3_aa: CASSFSVNRFQPQHF; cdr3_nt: TGTGCCAGCAGTTTCTCCGTCAATAGATTTCAGCCCCAGCATTTT
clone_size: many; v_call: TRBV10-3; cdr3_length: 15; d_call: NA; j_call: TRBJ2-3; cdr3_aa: CAISESPGVTDTQYF; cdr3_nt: TGTGCCATCAGTGAGTCACCGGGGGTTACAGATACGCAGTATTTT
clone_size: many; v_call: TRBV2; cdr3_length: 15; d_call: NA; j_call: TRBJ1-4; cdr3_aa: CASSEAFGGSEKLFF; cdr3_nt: TGTGCCAGCAGTGAAGCTTTCGGGGGTAGTGAAAAACTGTTTTTT
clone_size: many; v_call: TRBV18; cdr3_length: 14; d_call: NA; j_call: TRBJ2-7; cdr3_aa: CASSRDQGPYEQYF; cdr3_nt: TGTGCCAGCTCACGGGACCAAGGTCCTTACGAGCAGTACTTC
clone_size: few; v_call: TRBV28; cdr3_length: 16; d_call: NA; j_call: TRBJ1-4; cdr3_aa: CASKFMGVGINEKLFF; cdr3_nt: TGTGCCAGCAAATTTATGGGGGTTGGGATTAATGAAAAACTGTTTTTT
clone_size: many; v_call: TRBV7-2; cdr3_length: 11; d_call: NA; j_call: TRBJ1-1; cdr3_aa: CASSLEVVAFF; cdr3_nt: TGTGCCAGCAGCTTAGAGGTGGTAGCTTTCTTT
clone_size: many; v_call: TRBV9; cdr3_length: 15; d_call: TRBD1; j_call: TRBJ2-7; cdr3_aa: CASSYRATGSDEQYF; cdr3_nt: TGTGCCAGCAGCTACCGGGCGACAGGGAGTGACGAGCAGTACTTC
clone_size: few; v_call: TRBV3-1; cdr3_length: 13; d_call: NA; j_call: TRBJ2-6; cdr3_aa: CASSRRRANVLTF; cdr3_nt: TGTGCCAGCAGCCGTCGAAGGGCCAACGTCCTGACTTTC
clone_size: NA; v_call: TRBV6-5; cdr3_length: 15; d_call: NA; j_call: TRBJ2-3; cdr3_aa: CASSYAGWSTDTQYF; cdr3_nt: TGTGCCAGCAGTTACGCCGGGTGGAGCACAGATACGCAGTATTTT
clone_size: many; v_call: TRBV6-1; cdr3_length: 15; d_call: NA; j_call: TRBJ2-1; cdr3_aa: CASMGYFGSYNEQFF; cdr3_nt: TGTGCCAGCATGGGATATTTCGGATCCTACAATGAGCAGTTCTTC
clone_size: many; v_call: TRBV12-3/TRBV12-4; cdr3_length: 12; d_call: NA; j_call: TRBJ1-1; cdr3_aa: CASRRGDVEAFF; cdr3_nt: TGTGCCAGCAGGCGTGGTGATGTTGAAGCTTTCTTT
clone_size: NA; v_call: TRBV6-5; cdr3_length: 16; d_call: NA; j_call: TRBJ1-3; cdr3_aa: CASSYIRVHDRNTIYF; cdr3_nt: TGTGCCAGCAGTTACATCCGGGTTCATGACAGGAACACCATATATTTT
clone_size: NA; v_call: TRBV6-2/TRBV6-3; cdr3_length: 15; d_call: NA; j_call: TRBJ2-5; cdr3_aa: CASSRTGIHEETQYF; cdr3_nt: TGTGCCAGCAGCAGGACTGGGATCCATGAAGAGACCCAGTACTTC
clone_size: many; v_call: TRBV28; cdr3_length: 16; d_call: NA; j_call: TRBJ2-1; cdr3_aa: CASSPTTGGVYNEQFF; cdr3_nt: TGTGCCAGCAGTCCTACGACAGGTGGGGTTTACAATGAGCAGTTCTTC
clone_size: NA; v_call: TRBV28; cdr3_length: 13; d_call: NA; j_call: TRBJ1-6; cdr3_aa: CASSNPFFSPLHF; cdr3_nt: TGTGCCAGCAGTAACCCTTTTTTTTCACCCCTCCACTTT
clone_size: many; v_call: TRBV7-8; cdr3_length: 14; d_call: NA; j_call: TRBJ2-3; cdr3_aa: CASSVLTTGGTQYF; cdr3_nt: TGTGCCAGCAGCGTACTAACCACCGGCGGTACGCAGTATTTT
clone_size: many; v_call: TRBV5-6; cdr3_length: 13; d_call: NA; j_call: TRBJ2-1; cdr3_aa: CASSLSRSGEQFF; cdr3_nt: TGTGCCAGCAGCTTGTCCCGTTCGGGTGAGCAGTTCTTC
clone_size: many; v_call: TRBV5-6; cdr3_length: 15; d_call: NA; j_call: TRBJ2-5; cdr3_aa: CASSRNQGVQETQYF; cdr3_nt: TGTGCCAGCAGCCGCAATCAGGGAGTCCAAGAGACCCAGTACTTC
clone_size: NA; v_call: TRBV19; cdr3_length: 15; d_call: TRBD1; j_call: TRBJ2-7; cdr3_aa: CASSKGTGGSYEQYF; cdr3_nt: TGTGCCAGTAGTAAAGGGACAGGGGGTTCCTACGAGCAGTACTTC
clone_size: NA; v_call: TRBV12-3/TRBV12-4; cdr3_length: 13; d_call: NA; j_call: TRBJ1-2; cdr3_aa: CASSASGVGGYTF; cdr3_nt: TGTGCCAGCAGTGCCTCAGGGGTAGGGGGCTACACCTTC
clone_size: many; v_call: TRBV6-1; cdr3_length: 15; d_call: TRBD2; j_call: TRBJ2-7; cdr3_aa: CASSETSVRSYEQYF; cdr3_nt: TGTGCCAGCAGTGAGACTAGCGTGCGATCCTACGAGCAGTACTTC
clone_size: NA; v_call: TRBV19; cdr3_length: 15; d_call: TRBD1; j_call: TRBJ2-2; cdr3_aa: CASSTTGAYSGELFF; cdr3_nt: TGTGCCAGTTCAACGACAGGGGCCTACAGCGGGGAGCTGTTTTTT
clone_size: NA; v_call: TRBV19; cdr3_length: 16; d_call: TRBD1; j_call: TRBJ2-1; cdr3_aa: CASSLRQGRGYNEQFF; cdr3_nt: TGTGCCAGTAGTCTTCGACAGGGAAGGGGCTACAATGAGCAGTTCTTC
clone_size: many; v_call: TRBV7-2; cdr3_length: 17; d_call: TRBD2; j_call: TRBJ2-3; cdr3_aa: CASSPNRLAGDTDTQYF; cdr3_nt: TGTGCCAGCAGCCCTAACCGACTAGCGGGGGACACAGATACGCAGTATTTT
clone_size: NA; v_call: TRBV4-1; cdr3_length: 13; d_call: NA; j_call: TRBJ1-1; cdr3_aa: CASSQARLFEASF; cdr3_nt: TGCGCCAGCAGCCAAGCCAGGCTTTTTGAAGCTTCCTTT
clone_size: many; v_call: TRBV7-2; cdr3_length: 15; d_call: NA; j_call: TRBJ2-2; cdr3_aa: CASSLVGGEPGELFF; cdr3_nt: TGTGCCAGCAGCTTAGTGGGCGGGGAGCCCGGGGAGCTGTTTTTT
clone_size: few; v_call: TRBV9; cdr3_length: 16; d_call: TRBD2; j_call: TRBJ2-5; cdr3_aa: CASSVEGLSAQETQYF; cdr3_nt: TGTGCCAGCAGCGTAGAGGGACTAAGTGCTCAAGAGACCCAGTACTTC
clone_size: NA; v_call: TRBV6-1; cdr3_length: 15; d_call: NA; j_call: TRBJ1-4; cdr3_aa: CASIRGQGLGEKLFF; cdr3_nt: TGTGCCAGCATCCGAGGCCAGGGGTTAGGTGAAAAACTGTTTTTT
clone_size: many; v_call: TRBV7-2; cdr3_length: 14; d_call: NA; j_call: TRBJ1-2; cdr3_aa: CASSLAPESHGYTF; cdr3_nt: TGTGCCAGCAGCTTAGCGCCGGAAAGCCATGGCTACACCTTC
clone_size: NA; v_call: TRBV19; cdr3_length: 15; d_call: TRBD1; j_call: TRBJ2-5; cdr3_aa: CASSIFGQGQETQYF; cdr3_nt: TGTGCCAGTAGTATATTCGGACAGGGTCAAGAGACCCAGTACTTC
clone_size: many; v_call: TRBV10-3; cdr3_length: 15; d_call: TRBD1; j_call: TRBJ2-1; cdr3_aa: CAIRGQGSSYNEQFF; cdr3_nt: TGTGCCATCAGGGGACAGGGAAGCTCCTACAATGAGCAGTTCTTC
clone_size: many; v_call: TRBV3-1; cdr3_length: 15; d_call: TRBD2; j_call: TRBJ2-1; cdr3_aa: CASSRRGGPQYEQFF; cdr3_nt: TGTGCCAGCAGCCGGCGGGGGGGCCCTCAATATGAGCAGTTCTTC
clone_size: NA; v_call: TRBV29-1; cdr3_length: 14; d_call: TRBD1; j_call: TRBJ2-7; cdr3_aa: CSVGRDRGPYEQYF; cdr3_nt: TGCAGCGTTGGACGGGACAGGGGCCCCTACGAGCAGTACTTC
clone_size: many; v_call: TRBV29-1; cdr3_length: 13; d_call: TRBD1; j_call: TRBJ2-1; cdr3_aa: CSGRTGTQGEQFF; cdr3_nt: TGCAGCGGAAGGACAGGGACGCAAGGTGAGCAGTTCTTC
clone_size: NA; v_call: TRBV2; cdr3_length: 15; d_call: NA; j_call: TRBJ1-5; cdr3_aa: CASSTLQGANQPQHF; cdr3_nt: TGTGCCAGCAGTACCTTACAGGGCGCCAATCAGCCCCAGCATTTT
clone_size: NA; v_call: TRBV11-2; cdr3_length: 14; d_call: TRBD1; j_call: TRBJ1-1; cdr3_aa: CASGTGTGKTEAFF; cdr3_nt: TGTGCCAGCGGAACCGGGACAGGGAAAACTGAAGCTTTCTTT
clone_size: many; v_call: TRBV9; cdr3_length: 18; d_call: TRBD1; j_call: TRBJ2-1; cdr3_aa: CASSNKKGQPSSYNEQFF; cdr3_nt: TGTGCCAGCAGCAATAAGAAGGGACAGCCAAGCTCCTACAATGAGCAGTTCTTC
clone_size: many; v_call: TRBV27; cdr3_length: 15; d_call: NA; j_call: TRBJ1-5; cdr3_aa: CASNFLGTLDQPQHF; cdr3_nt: TGTGCCAGCAATTTCCTAGGGACCCTCGATCAGCCCCAGCATTTT
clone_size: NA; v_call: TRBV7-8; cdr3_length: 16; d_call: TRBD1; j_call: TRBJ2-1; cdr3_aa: CASSPRQGYNYNEQFF; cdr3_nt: TGTGCCAGCAGCCCGCGACAGGGGTATAACTACAATGAGCAGTTCTTC
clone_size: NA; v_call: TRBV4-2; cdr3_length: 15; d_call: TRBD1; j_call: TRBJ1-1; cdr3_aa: CASSPRGRGDTEAFF; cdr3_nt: TGTGCCAGCAGCCCACGGGGCAGGGGGGACACTGAAGCTTTCTTT
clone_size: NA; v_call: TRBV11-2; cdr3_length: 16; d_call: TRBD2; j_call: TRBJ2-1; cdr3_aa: CTSRVVSGGTYNEQFF; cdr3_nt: TGTACCAGCAGGGTAGTTAGCGGGGGGACCTACAATGAGCAGTTCTTC
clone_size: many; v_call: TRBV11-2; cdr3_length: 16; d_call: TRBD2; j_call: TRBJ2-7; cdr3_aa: CASSLGQVGGIYEQYF; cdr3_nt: TGTGCCAGCAGCTTAGGTCAAGTGGGGGGGATATACGAGCAGTACTTC
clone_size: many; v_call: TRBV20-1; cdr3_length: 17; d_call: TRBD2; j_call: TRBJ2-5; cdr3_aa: CSASQTPGLGGRETQYF; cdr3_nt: TGCAGTGCTAGTCAAACCCCGGGACTAGGCGGACGAGAGACCCAGTACTTC
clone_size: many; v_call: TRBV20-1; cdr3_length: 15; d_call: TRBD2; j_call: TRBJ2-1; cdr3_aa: CSAHKTSGGNNEQFF; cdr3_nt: TGCAGTGCTCACAAGACTAGCGGGGGCAACAATGAGCAGTTCTTC
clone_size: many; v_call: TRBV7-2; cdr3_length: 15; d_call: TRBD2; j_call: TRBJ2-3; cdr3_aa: CASSSRRGNTDTQYF; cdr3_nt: TGTGCCAGCAGCTCCCGGCGGGGGAACACAGATACGCAGTATTTT
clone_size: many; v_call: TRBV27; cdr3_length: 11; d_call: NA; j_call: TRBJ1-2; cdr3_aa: CASSPMRDYTF; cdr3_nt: TGTGCCAGCAGTCCCATGAGAGACTACACCTTC
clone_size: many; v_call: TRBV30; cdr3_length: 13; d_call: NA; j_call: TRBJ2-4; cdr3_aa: CAWGPGAKNIQYF; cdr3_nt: TGTGCCTGGGGCCCGGGGGCCAAAAACATTCAGTACTTC
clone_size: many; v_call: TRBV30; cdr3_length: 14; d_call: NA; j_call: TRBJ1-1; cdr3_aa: CAWSAESGITEAFF; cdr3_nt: TGTGCCTGGAGTGCAGAGAGTGGGATAACTGAAGCTTTCTTT
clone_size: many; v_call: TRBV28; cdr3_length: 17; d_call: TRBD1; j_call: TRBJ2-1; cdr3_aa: CASSGQGIAHYYNEQFF; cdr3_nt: TGTGCCAGCAGCGGACAGGGGATAGCGCATTACTACAATGAGCAGTTCTTC
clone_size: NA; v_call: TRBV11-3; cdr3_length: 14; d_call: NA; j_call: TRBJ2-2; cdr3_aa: CASSLGTHTGELFF; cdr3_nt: TGTGCCAGCAGCTTAGGGACCCACACCGGGGAGCTGTTTTTT
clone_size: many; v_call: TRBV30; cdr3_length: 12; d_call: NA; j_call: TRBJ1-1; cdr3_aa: CAWIPGGTEAFF; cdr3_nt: TGTGCCTGGATCCCGGGGGGCACTGAAGCTTTCTTT
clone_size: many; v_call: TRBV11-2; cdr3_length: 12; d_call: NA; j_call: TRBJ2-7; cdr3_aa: CASSFQGDEQYF; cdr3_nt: TGTGCCAGCAGCTTTCAAGGGGACGAGCAGTACTTC
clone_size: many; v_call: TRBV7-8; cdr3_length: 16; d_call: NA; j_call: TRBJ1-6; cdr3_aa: CASSLSLWGVTSPLHF; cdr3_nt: TGTGCCAGCAGCTTATCCCTATGGGGGGTAACTTCACCCCTCCACTTT
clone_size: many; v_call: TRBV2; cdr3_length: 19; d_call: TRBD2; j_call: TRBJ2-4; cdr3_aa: CASREVPGLAGVAKNIQYF; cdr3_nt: TGTGCCAGCAGAGAGGTCCCGGGACTAGCGGGGGTAGCCAAAAACATTCAGTACTTC
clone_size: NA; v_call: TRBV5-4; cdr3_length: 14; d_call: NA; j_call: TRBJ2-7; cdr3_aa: CASSLNRQAIEQYF; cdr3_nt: TGTGCCAGCAGCTTAAATCGACAGGCTATCGAGCAGTACTTC